This T cell receptor (beta chain) derives from a study of beta chain features in type 1 diabetes. Study conclusions and caveats: Shortening that was moderate but significant affected the TCRB CDR3s of Type 1 diabetes patients in all four CD4+ subsets.

The CDR3 covers 15 residues. Germline V lookup: CDR1 SGHRS, CDR2 YFSETQ. The germline V and J ends were trimmed by 0 bases and 6 bases, with 13 bases remaining between them. This clone was counted between two and nine times. Its antigen is not known. Expressed TCRB transcripts were sequenced because the isolated RNA had all been reverse transcribed beforehand. The assay was immunoSEQ multiplex PCR, and TCRdb's table has in-frame clones only and misses some. The table lists around 100,000 clones, around 30% of them singletons. Each donor gave one heparinised blood draw averaging around 120 mL. The clonotype originates from a woman aged 18-29 years with type 1 diabetes. The chain couples TRBV5-1 to TRBJ2-1; D not resolved. Material for sequencing was central memory CD4+ T cells from blood. CDR3: CASSLGDSTSNEQFF. The CDR3 nucleotides are TGCGCCAGCAGCTTGGGCGACTCCACTTCCAATGAGCAGTTCTTC.